This T cell receptor beta chain was profiled in a study of blood T cell repertoires in COVID-19. V lost 5 bases to trimming and J lost 3 bases, with 14 bases between them. From germline, CDR1 is SEHNR and CDR2 FQNEAQ (reference sequence). This CDR3 is built from 14 residues. Generated by immunoSEQ multiplex PCR, the TCRdb table keeps only in-frame clones and is missing some. The data show about 270,000 clones, around 93% seen once. Cohort assignment relied on participant-reported clinical history. Exposed enrollees had met someone with a PCR-confirmed or clinician-diagnosed COVID-19 case at some point within the 2 weeks before study entry.

This chain uses TRBV7-9 with TRBJ2-7; D gene ambiguous. Material: PBMCs or T cells enriched from blood (not recorded which). The clonotype comes from a man aged 35 to 55 who had been exposed to COVID-19. As DNA, the CDR3 is TGTGCCAGCAGCCATATTCCGAGGTTCTACGAGCAGTACTTC. This translates into CASSHIPRFYEQYF.